This passage covers 27 T cell receptor beta chains from one sample sequenced in a study of shared clonotypes between healthy human individuals (TCRdb year 2020). Library preparation used the immunoSEQ multiplex PCR assay. Sourced from immuneACCESS, this table was stored by TCRdb with only in-frame sequences that have V and J called. A share of the clones is absent; for the studies checked, an unresolved V gene accounts for under half, and the remainder has no known explanation. Across this sample there are approximately 530,000 clones, with 90% to 96% seen only once. The leading ten clones occupy roughly 0.06% of the sample. Material for sequencing was naive CD4+ T cells sorted from blood. The intended sense of this specimen's cell subset or site label: CD45RA+ positively selected. The source of these receptors is a woman in her twenties or thirties in good health.

The gene calls are TRBV19 and TRBJ1-2; D unclear. This CDR3 has 13 residues. The germline V gene has CDR1 LNHDA and CDR2 SQIVND (reference sequence). Trimming shortened V by 7 bases and J by 7 bases, and 16 bases separated the two germline ends. CDR3: CASKRTELSGYTF. CDR3 nucleotides: TGTGCCAGTAAGAGGACGGAACTGTCTGGCTACACCTTC.

This chain joins TRBV28 and TRBJ2-3; TRBD2 aligns across 11 bases. CDR1 and CDR2 from the germline V gene are MDHEN and SYDVKM. The CDR3 consists of 17 residues. J was trimmed by 0 bases and V by 1 base; bases with no gene match: 3. The chain's CDR3 is CASSLYTSGRSTDTQYF. The CDR3 DNA reads as TGTGCCAGCAGTTTATACACTAGCGGGAGAAGCACAGATACGCAGTATTTT.

The count of this clone is one. The chain is built from TRBV5-1 and TRBJ2-7, with D unresolved. The CDR3 consists of 13 residues. V lost 3 bases and J lost 7, with 14 bases in between. CDR1 and CDR2 (germline): SGHRS, YFSETQ. As DNA, the CDR3 is TGCGCCAGCAGCTCACCCCCCCGCAAGGAGCAGTACTTC. Translating it yields CASSSPPRKEQYF. The variable domain in full, completed from reference TRBV5-1 and TRBJ2-7, reads KAGVTQTPRYLIKTRGQQVTLSCSPISGHRSVSWYQQTPGQGLQFLFEYFSETQRNKGNFPGRFSGRQFSNSRSEMNVSTLELGDSALYLCASSSPPRKEQYFGPGTRLTVT.

In this sample, this clone turned up once. This sequence joins TRBV28 and TRBJ2-7; D may correspond to TRBD1 or TRBD2 (5 bases each). V was shortened by 4 bases and J by 3 bases, with 13 bases between the two germline ends. Germline CDR1 and CDR2: MDHEN and SYDVKM. This CDR3 spans 14 amino acids. In DNA form, the CDR3 reads TGTGCCAGCAGTTCCGGGACCATGCGCTACGAGCAGTACTTC. It translates to CASSSGTMRYEQYF.

The rearrangement joins TRBV6-4 to TRBJ2-1; 7 bases map to TRBD1. The V and J ends lost 6 bases and 2 bases, in that order; junction bases with no gene match: 7. This CDR3 spans 15 amino acids. Germline V lookup: CDR1 MRHNA, CDR2 SNTAGT. DNA for the CDR3: TGTGCCAGCAGATCGAACAGGGGAGCCTACAATGAGCAGTTCTTC. Translated: CASRSNRGAYNEQFF.

The gene calls are TRBV15 and TRBJ2-1; 7 nucleotides line up with TRBD2. Germline V CDR1 and CDR2: LNHNV, YYDKDF (reference sequence). V dropped 0 bases and J dropped 2; count of bases not matched to a gene: 4. CDR3 length equals 16 residues. The CDR3 spells CATSRDRLAPYNEQFF. The DNA for the CDR3 is TGTGCCACCAGCAGAGATCGACTAGCCCCCTACAATGAGCAGTTCTTC.

V and J are TRBV2 and TRBJ1-2, with a possible D match to TRBD1 (6 bases). Germline-derived CDR1 and CDR2 are SNHLY and FYNNEI. V was pared by 5 bases and J by 2 bases, with 9 bases between. This CDR3 is 13 amino acids long. The CDR3 DNA follows: TGTGCCAGCAGTACAGGGTCCAACTATGGCTACACCTTC. It encodes CASSTGSNYGYTF.

As for this clone: Other DNA sequences in this sample translate to the same CDR3. The chain links TRBV7-2 to TRBJ2-5, with 7 bases aligning to TRBD1. The CDR3 loop spans 15 amino acids. Trimming took 0 bases from V and 2 from J; bases not matched to a gene: 3. Germline CDR1 and CDR2: SGHTA and FQGNSA. The DNA for the CDR3 is TGTGCCAGCAGCTTAGCAGGGACAGCTCAAGAGACCCAGTACTTC. This translates into CASSLAGTAQETQYF.

The chain has TRBV10-3 and TRBJ2-1; D unresolved. The CDR3 totals 14 residues. Looked up from germline, CDR1 is ENHRY and CDR2 is SYGVKD. V lost 10 bases, J lost 4 bases, and 17 bases lay in between. The CDR3 region has the DNA TGTGCCACCGGGTCGTCTTTGGGGTACAATGAGCAGTTCTTC. Protein product: CATGSSLGYNEQFF.

V is TRBV10-1 and J is TRBJ1-1; D is unresolved. V was shortened by 0 bases and J by 8 bases, with 13 bases between the two germline ends. The germline CDR1 and CDR2 sequences are WNHNN and SYGVQD (reference sequence). The CDR3 runs 14 residues. The CDR3 sequence: CASSESGSRPEAFF. CDR3 sequence (DNA): TGCGCCAGCAGTGAGTCGGGATCGCGACCCGAAGCTTTCTTT.

With regard to this clone: In the same sample, other DNA sequences code for this CDR3. This chain uses TRBV18 with TRBJ1-5, with 10 positions matching TRBD1. This CDR3 is 15 amino acids long. The germline gives CDR1 KGHSH, CDR2 LQKENI. V lost 2 bases to trimming and J lost 2 bases; unmatched junction nucleotides: 0. The CDR3 DNA is TGTGCCAGCTCACCAGGACAGGGGGGCAATCAGCCCCAGCATTTT. As protein: CASSPGQGGNQPQHF.

The gene calls are TRBV6-5 and TRBJ2-5, with 7 positions matching TRBD2. The germline gives CDR1 MNHEY, CDR2 SVGAGI. The CDR3 length is 16 residues. Trimming took 4 bases from V and 6 from J; bases not matched to a gene: 14. The CDR3 bases are TGTGCCAGCAGTTCCTGGGTAGCGGGCGCCTCCCAGACCCAGTACTTC. Translating it yields CASSSWVAGASQTQYF.

This chain uses TRBV29-1 with TRBJ2-1; 10 bases map to TRBD1. Trimming took 8 bases from V and 1 from J; bases not matched to a gene: 5. Germline V gives CDR1 SQVTM, CDR2 ANQGSEA. The CDR3 spans 14 residues. The CDR3 protein is CSMDRGVSYNEQFF. CDR3 nucleotides: TGCAGCATGGACAGGGGGGTATCCTACAATGAGCAGTTCTTC.

The rearrangement uses TRBV5-6 and TRBJ2-1; D is unresolved. V was clipped by 0 bases and J by 10 bases, with 11 bases between them. The CDR3 totals 13 residues. Germline V lookup: CDR1 SGHDT, CDR2 YYEEEE. For the CDR3, the DNA is TGTGCCAGCAGCTTGGGGCTATGGAACGAGCAGTTCTTC. Its protein is CASSLGLWNEQFF.

J is TRBJ2-7 and V is TRBV27; TRBD2 is a possible D gene (5 bases). The CDR3 consists of 14 residues. From germline, CDR1 is MNHEY and CDR2 SMNVEV (reference sequence). V was cut by 0 bases and J by 2 bases, with 8 bases left in between. CDR3 sequence reads: CASSLSRETYEQYF. CDR3 in DNA: TGTGCCAGCAGTTTATCCCGGGAAACCTACGAGCAGTACTTC.

This chain joins TRBV11-3 and TRBJ1-1; D perhaps matches TRBD1 (6 bases). Germline values: CDR1 SGHNT, CDR2 YENEEA. This CDR3 is built from 13 residues. Trimming took off 5 bases at V and 8 bases at J, with 15 bases between the two ends. CDR3 region: CASSPNPGTEAFF. The CDR3 DNA follows: TGTGCCAGCAGCCCCAACCCCGGGACAGAAGCTTTCTTT.

This chain uses TRBV7-9 with TRBJ2-1; unclear D gene. Trimming left V 2 bases short and J 0 bases short, with 5 bases between. Germline V gene data show CDR1 as SEHNR and CDR2 as FQNEAQ (reference sequence). This CDR3 contains 14 residues. The CDR3 loop reads CASSLSSSYNEQFF. In DNA, the CDR3 is TGTGCCAGCAGCTTAAGTAGCTCCTACAATGAGCAGTTCTTC. The complete variable domain, with remaining parts taken from reference TRBV7-9 and TRBJ2-1, reads DTGVSQNPRHKITKRGQNVTFRCDPISEHNRLYWYRQTLGQGPEFLTYFQNEAQLEKSRLLSDRFSAERPKGSFSTLEIQRTEQGDSAMYLCASSLSSSYNEQFFGPGTRLTVL.

This clone was detected once. The chain employs TRBV18 and TRBJ1-2; no clear D. Germline V gene sequence: CDR1 KGHSH, CDR2 LQKENI. V was clipped by 2 bases and J by 1 base, with 8 bases between them. The CDR3 length is 14 residues. The CDR3 loop reads CASSPGPRNYGYTF. The DNA for the CDR3 is TGTGCCAGCTCACCAGGGCCCCGTAACTATGGCTACACCTTC. The variable domain in full, with the rest retrieved from reference TRBV18 and TRBJ1-2, is NAGVMQNPRHLVRRRGQEARLRCSPMKGHSHVYWYRQLPEEGLKFMVYLQKENIIDESGMPKERFSAEFPKEGPSILRIQQVVRGDSAAYFCASSPGPRNYGYTFGSGTRLTVV.

The chain couples TRBV20-1 to TRBJ1-2, with TRBD1 matching over 7 bases. With V trimmed by 5 bases and J by 8 bases, 5 bases remained unmatched. The germline V gene encodes CDR1 DFQATT and CDR2 SNEGSKA (reference sequence). This CDR3 is 11 amino acids long. The CDR3 DNA is TGCAGTGCTCGGACAGGAAGCGGCTACACCTTC. It encodes CSARTGSGYTF.

With regard to this clone: Other nucleotide sequences from this sample produce the same CDR3. The chain carries TRBV7-2 and TRBJ2-7; D possibly matches TRBD1 or TRBD2 (5 bases each). Germline values: CDR1 SGHTA, CDR2 FQGNSA. The CDR3 spans 14 residues. V lost 1 base and J lost 3, with 10 bases in between. CDR3 sequence (DNA): TGTGCCAGCAGCTTAGATCCAGGGAGCTACGAGCAGTACTTC. Its protein product is CASSLDPGSYEQYF.

This clone occurred once. The V call is TRBV7-9, the J call TRBJ2-1; D gene uncertain. The V gene's germline CDR1 is SEHNR and CDR2 FQNEAQ (reference sequence). CDR3 length: 14 residues. V lost 0 bases and J 5 bases, leaving 8 bases between the germline ends. In nucleotides, the CDR3 is TGTGCCAGCAGCTTAGCGCTTTGGGACAATGAGCAGTTCTTC. This sequence encodes CASSLALWDNEQFF.

The rearrangement joins TRBV11-2 to TRBJ2-1; D perhaps matches TRBD2 (6 bases). This CDR3 is built from 13 residues. V gave up 0 bases and J gave up 9 bases, with 9 bases separating them. Germline lookup yields CDR1 SGHAT and CDR2 FQNNGV. CDR3 amino acids: CASSLDRGGEQFF. CDR3 sequence (DNA): TGTGCCAGCAGCTTAGATAGGGGAGGTGAGCAGTTCTTC.

This chain links TRBV7-2 with TRBJ2-3, with 8 bases aligning to TRBD2. Losses at the gene ends were 5 bases for V and 4 bases for J; bases not matched to a gene: 11. Germline CDR1 is SGHTA and CDR2 is FQGNSA. CDR3 length: 16 residues. CDR3 bases: TGTGCCAGCAGCAGTTCTAGCGGGCGGGAGTCAGATACGCAGTATTTT. Its translation: CASSSSSGRESDTQYF.

Points on this clone: This same CDR3 is encoded by further DNA sequences in the sample. The DNA of the CDR3 is TGTGCCAGCAGCCGAGGGACTAGCGGAACCTACGAGCAGTACTTC. It specifies CASSRGTSGTYEQYF. The V gene is TRBV5-4, the J gene TRBJ2-7; 11 positions agree with TRBD2. The V gene end was trimmed by 4 bases and the J gene end by 2 bases; junction bases not matched to a gene: 5. The CDR3 has 15 amino acids. Germline V CDR1 and CDR2: SGHNT, YYREEE (reference sequence). The complete variable domain, with remaining parts taken from reference TRBV5-4 and TRBJ2-7, reads ETGVTQSPTHLIKTRGQQVTLRCSSQSGHNTVSWYQQALGQGPQFIFQYYREEENGRGNFPPRFSGLQFPNYSSELNVNALELDDSALYLCASSRGTSGTYEQYFGPGTRLTVT.

For the CDR3, the DNA is TGTGCCAGCAGTGGACAGGAAAAAGAGACCCAGTACTTC. It is translated as CASSGQEKETQYF. The chain combines TRBV2 with TRBJ2-5, with D possibly TRBD1 on 6 matching bases. V gave up 4 bases and J gave up 3 bases, with 9 bases separating them. This CDR3 region has 13 residues. Looked up from germline, CDR1 is SNHLY and CDR2 is FYNNEI.

This clone has only one observation. The chain couples TRBV5-1 to TRBJ2-7; a weak D match, TRBD1 (5 bases). The germline gives CDR1 SGHRS, CDR2 YFSETQ. Deletions cut 0 bases from V and 2 bases from J, with 12 bases between. CDR3 length equals 15 residues. CDR3 in DNA: TGCGCCAGCAGCTTGGGACAGCGAGATCCCTACGAGCAGTACTTC. Translating gives CASSLGQRDPYEQYF.

The chain recombines TRBV27 with TRBJ2-5; TRBD1 agrees at 7 bases. The tail of the sequence fits TRBJ2-7 better, so the J call may be wrong. The CDR3 contains 16 residues. CDR1 MNHEY and CDR2 SMNVEV come from the germline V gene (reference sequence). CDR3 nucleotide sequence: TGTGCCAGCAGCTTAAACCTGGGGGACAGATCCTACGAGCAGTACTTC. Amino acids: CASSLNLGDRSYEQYF.